Following are 18 T cell receptor beta chains from one sample sequenced in a study of a mutant IDH1 vaccine in newly diagnosed glioma. Time point indicated: week 47, end of study. Every vaccination contained 300 ug of the mutant IDH1 20-mer peptide and was paired with topical imiquimod. The table came from immunoSEQ multiplex PCR; TCRdb's copy has only in-frame clones and leaves some out. The data contain 30,000 to 45,000 clones, roughly four fifths of them singletons. Antigen specificity for these receptors is unknown. The sequenced sample was PBMCs, obtained from a glioma patient whose treatment included an IDH1 peptide vaccine. These receptor sequences come from a man aged 40-49 years with glioma.

The chain recombines TRBV11-3 with TRBJ2-5, with D possibly being TRBD1 (5 bases). The germline CDR1 and CDR2 sequences are SGHNT and YENEEA. The V and J ends lost 5 bases and 2 bases respectively, with 12 bases between them. This CDR3 contains 14 residues. The CDR3 nucleotides are TGTGCCAGCAGCCCTTCGGACAAACAAGAGACCCAGTACTTC. Translating it yields CASSPSDKQETQYF.

V is TRBV5-5 and J is TRBJ1-4; D is perhaps TRBD1 (5 bases). CDR3 length: 16 amino acids. With 3 bases removed from V and 4 bases from J, the gap between germline ends came to 16 bases. CDR1 and CDR2 (germline): SGHKS, YYEKEE (reference sequence). DNA of the CDR3: TGTGCCAGCAGCTCCCTCGGGGCGGGAAGTAATGAAAAACTGTTTTTT. This encodes CASSSLGAGSNEKLFF.

This clone has only a few counts. J is TRBJ1-1 and V is TRBV6-5; TRBD1 agrees at 7 bases. V trimming: 0 bases; J trimming: 7 bases; junction bases outside the gene matches: 2. CDR1 is MNHEY and CDR2 is SVGAGI in the germline V gene. This CDR3 has 13 residues. The CDR3 loop reads CASSYSAGGEAFF. The CDR3 DNA reads as TGTGCCAGCAGTTACTCAGCAGGGGGTGAAGCTTTCTTT.

For the CDR3, the DNA is TGTGCCAGCAGCTTAGGGCTGGACACCGGGGAGCTGTTTTTT. Its protein product is CASSLGLDTGELFF. The gene calls are TRBV11-2 and TRBJ2-2; no definite D call. V was cut by 1 base and J by 3 bases, with 6 bases left in between. CDR1 is SGHAT and CDR2 is FQNNGV in the germline V gene. The CDR3 is 14 amino acids.

This clone has a single count. The genes are TRBV19 and TRBJ1-2; tentative D call: TRBD1 (6 bases). The CDR3 spans 21 residues. Looked up from germline, CDR1 is LNHDA and CDR2 is SQIVND (reference sequence). Trimming pared 0 bases from V and 4 bases from J, leaving 30 bases between. CDR3 sequence (DNA): TGTGCCAGTAGTATAGATCCTGCGGGGGGCGATACAGGCGCAACCTCCTATGGCTACACCTTC. As protein: CASSIDPAGGDTGATSYGYTF.

The V gene is TRBV5-1, the J gene TRBJ2-5; D remains ambiguous. The CDR3 length is 13 residues. Germline V lookup: CDR1 SGHRS, CDR2 YFSETQ. Trimming shortened V by 7 bases and J by 5 bases, and 15 bases separated the two germline ends. CDR3 nucleotide sequence: TGCGCCAGCTCCTTAAGCTTTTCGGAGACCCAGTACTTC. Translating gives CASSLSFSETQYF.

The chain combines TRBV6-5 with TRBJ1-6, with 11 bases lining up with TRBD1. V was pared by 0 bases and J by 9 bases, with 1 base of the junction left unmatched. This CDR3 has 15 amino acids. Germline V gives CDR1 MNHEY, CDR2 SVGAGI. The CDR3 reads CASSYSGTGGSPLHF. The CDR3 bases are TGTGCCAGCAGTTACTCCGGGACAGGGGGTTCACCCCTCCACTTT.

The genes are TRBV7-9 and TRBJ1-4; 10 nucleotides align to TRBD1. Per germline, CDR1 SEHNR and CDR2 FQNEAQ (reference sequence). CDR3 size: 14 residues. Trimming cost V 5 bases and J 7 bases; bases outside gene matches: 4. In DNA form, the CDR3 reads TGTGCCAGCAGCACCGACAGGGGGCGTGAAAAACTGTTTTTT. Protein product: CASSTDRGREKLFF.

The chain couples TRBV12-5 to TRBJ2-7; D is uncertain. Trimming left V 0 bases short and J 4 bases short, with 13 bases between. Germline V gene data show CDR1 as LGHNT and CDR2 as FRNRAP. The CDR3 has 15 residues. CDR3 DNA sequence: TGTGCTAGTGGTTTGGTACTGGGTAGCTTATACGAGCAGTACTTC. Its protein is CASGLVLGSLYEQYF.

The CDR3 region has the DNA TGTGCCAGCAGCTCGACTAGCGGAGGGGAGGCAGATACGCAGTATTTT. Protein: CASSSTSGGEADTQYF. The chain links TRBV7-2 to TRBJ2-3; 9 bases match TRBD2. Germline V lookup: CDR1 SGHTA, CDR2 FQGNSA. CDR3 size: 16 residues. V was pared by 4 bases and J by 4 bases, with 9 bases of the junction left unmatched.

The chain recombines TRBV5-1 with TRBJ1-4, with 9 bases fitting TRBD1. Germline CDR1 reads SGHRS; CDR2 reads YFSETQ. The CDR3 is 14 residues long. Trimming cost V 4 bases and J 8 bases; bases outside gene matches: 6. CDR3 sequence (DNA): TGCGCCAGCAGCCCTAGACAGGGGGACGAAAAACTGTTTTTT. Protein: CASSPRQGDEKLFF.

The chain has TRBV6-1 and TRBJ1-3, with unresolved D. This CDR3 region has 13 residues. Germline V gene data show CDR1 as MNHNS and CDR2 as SASEGT. V lost 1 base and J 4 bases, leaving 5 bases between the germline ends. CDR3 in DNA: TGTGCCAGCAGTGAAGAACCAGGAAACACCATATATTTT. Amino acids: CASSEEPGNTIYF.

The gene calls are TRBV28 and TRBJ1-3; possibly TRBD1 for D (6 bases). Per germline, CDR1 MDHEN and CDR2 SYDVKM. CDR3 length equals 17 residues. V lost 4 bases and J lost 0, with 16 bases in between. The DNA of the CDR3 is TGTGCCAGCAGTTCCGTCCGCAGGGGATACTCTGGAAACACCATATATTTT. Amino acids: CASSSVRRGYSGNTIYF.

The CDR3 nucleotides read TGTGCCAGCAGGGGGGAACGGCAGCCCCAGCATTTT. Translation: CASRGERQPQHF. V usage is TRBV2 and J usage is TRBJ1-5, with D possibly being TRBD1 (5 bases). V lost 6 bases, J lost 7 bases, and 10 bases lay in between. The V gene's germline CDR1 is SNHLY and CDR2 FYNNEI. This CDR3 contains 12 residues.

The chain couples TRBV5-5 to TRBJ2-5; 8 bases fit TRBD1. V dropped 4 bases and J dropped 5; count of bases not matched to a gene: 7. The germline CDR1 and CDR2 sequences are SGHKS and YYEKEE (reference sequence). The CDR3 has 14 residues. The CDR3 reads CASSLDRVGETQYF. In nucleotides, the CDR3 is TGTGCCAGCAGCCTGGACAGGGTAGGGGAGACCCAGTACTTC.

This chain uses TRBV13 with TRBJ2-2, with 8 bases aligning to TRBD1. The V and J ends lost 0 bases and 4 bases, in that order; junction bases with no gene match: 1. There are 15 residues in the CDR3. CDR1 and CDR2 from the germline V gene are PRHDT and FYEKMQ (reference sequence). CDR3 amino acids: CASSLGQGGTGELFF. The CDR3 region has the DNA TGTGCCAGCAGCTTAGGACAGGGGGGCACCGGGGAGCTGTTTTTT. Full variable domain (remainder filled in from reference TRBV13 and TRBJ2-2): AAGVIQSPRHLIKEKRETATLKCYPIPRHDTVYWYQQGPGQDPQFLISFYEKMQSDKGSIPDRFSAQQFSDYHSELNMSSLELGDSALYFCASSLGQGGTGELFFGEGSRLTVL.

CDR3: CASSTNLGDGAFF. The CDR3 nucleotides are TGTGCCAGCAGTACCAACCTCGGAGATGGAGCTTTCTTT. The chain couples TRBV6-4 to TRBJ1-1; the D is unclear. V shed 5 bases and J shed 10 bases, with 17 bases lying between them. The CDR3 extends over 13 amino acids. Germline V gene data show CDR1 as MRHNA and CDR2 as SNTAGT.

The chain uses TRBV5-4 and TRBJ1-1; TRBD1 agrees at 10 bases. CDR3 length equals 17 residues. Germline lookup yields CDR1 SGHNT and CDR2 YYREEE (reference sequence). Trimming at V came to 0 bases and at J to 3 bases, leaving 8 bases not matched to a gene. CDR3 bases: TGTGCCAGCAGCTTGGCAGCGGGACAGGGGAGATACACTGAAGCTTTCTTT. Amino acids: CASSLAAGQGRYTEAFF. Based on the CDR3 plus reference TRBV5-4 and TRBJ1-1, the full variable domain is ETGVTQSPTHLIKTRGQQVTLRCSSQSGHNTVSWYQQALGQGPQFIFQYYREEENGRGNFPPRFSGLQFPNYSSELNVNALELDDSALYLCASSLAAGQGRYTEAFFGQGTRLTVV.